This is a list of T cell receptor beta chains from one sample in a study of cytomegalovirus exposure and HLA in healthy donors. Only in-frame clones appear in the TCRdb table, and some are missing; sequencing was by immunoSEQ multiplex PCR. The sample carries some 65,000 clones, 62% recorded once. The sequenced sample consisted of PBMCs. These receptors originate from a man younger than 45 in good health and CMV-seronegative. CDR3s include the opening cysteine and the closing phenylalanine or tryptophan. A D gene is named only where the DNA matches it firmly. Where a row states a size, it is once, few, many or the class of an expanded clone; other rows omit it.

d_call clone_size cdr3_length j_call v_call cdr3_nt cdr3_aa
NA NA 13 TRBJ2-2 TRBV2 TGTGCCAGCAGTGCCAGGGAAGGCGGGGAGCTGTTTTTT CASSAREGGELFF
TRBD1 NA 13 TRBJ1-1 TRBV11-2 TGTGCCAGCAGCTTAGGACAGGGCGCTGAAGCTTTCTTT CASSLGQGAEAFF
NA few 13 TRBJ1-1 TRBV11-1 TGTGCCAGCAGCCCACTCCGTCGGACTGAAGCTTTCTTT CASSPLRRTEAFF
TRBD1 NA 15 TRBJ1-3 TRBV29-1 TGCAGCGCTCTACAGGGGCGCTCCTCTGGAAACACCATATATTTT CSALQGRSSGNTIYF
NA few 13 TRBJ1-2 TRBV28 TGTGCCAGCAGCCCCCCGGGGGGCTATGGCTACACCTTC CASSPPGGYGYTF
TRBD1 NA 16 TRBJ1-2 TRBV7-8 TGTGCCAGCAGCTTAGCGGGGCAGGGGGCGCTTGGTGGCTACACCTTC CASSLAGQGALGGYTF
NA few 14 TRBJ1-2 TRBV9 TGTGCCAGCAGCGTAGGGAAGGGGAACTATGGCTACACCTTC CASSVGKGNYGYTF
TRBD1 NA 15 TRBJ2-3 TRBV6-5 TGTGCCAGCAGTTACTCTGACAGGGGCACAGATACGCAGTATTTT CASSYSDRGTDTQYF
NA NA 15 TRBJ2-3 TRBV21-1 TGTGCCAGCAGCAAAGACGAGGGAGCCACAGATACGCAGTATTTT CASSKDEGATDTQYF
NA NA 13 TRBJ2-2 TRBV11-2 TGTGCCAGCAGCCCCAGGCGCACCGGGGAGCTGTTTTTT CASSPRRTGELFF
NA once 13 TRBJ2-1 TRBV7-2 TGTGCCAGCAGCTTAGAACTACCGAATGAGCAGTTCTTC CASSLELPNEQFF
TRBD1 NA 14 TRBJ1-2 TRBV9 TGTGCCAGCAGCCCAATTGTACAGGGGAATGGCTACACCTTC CASSPIVQGNGYTF
NA NA 14 TRBJ1-4 TRBV5-1 TGCGCCAGCAGCCCTTTACAGACCAATGAAAAACTGTTTTTT CASSPLQTNEKLFF
NA NA 14 TRBJ2-5 TRBV7-3 TGTGCCAGCAGCGAATCATCGGTCCGAGAGACCCAGTACTTC CASSESSVRETQYF
NA once 14 TRBJ1-4 TRBV6-1 TGTGCCAGCAGTCCGACAGGAACTAATGAAAAACTGTTTTTT CASSPTGTNEKLFF
NA few 13 TRBJ1-1 TRBV19 TGTGCCAGTAGTTTTACAGGGAACACTGAAGCTTTCTTT CASSFTGNTEAFF
NA few 14 TRBJ2-2 TRBV5-6 TGTGCCAGCAGCTTAACGAGAAACACCGGGGAGCTGTTTTTT CASSLTRNTGELFF
NA NA 14 TRBJ1-2 TRBV19 TGTGCCACCTCTGGAACAGGGAGAATCTATGGCTACACCTTC CATSGTGRIYGYTF
TRBD2 NA 14 TRBJ2-5 TRBV13 TGTGCCAGCAGCCCCGGGACTAGACTTGGGACCCAGTACTTC CASSPGTRLGTQYF
NA few 13 TRBJ2-7 TRBV11-2 TGTGCCAGCAGCCCGGGGAGTAACTACGAGCAGTACTTC CASSPGSNYEQYF
NA NA 14 TRBJ2-7 TRBV27 TGTGCCAGCAGTTTTCGCGGGACAGCGGACGAGCAGTACTTC CASSFRGTADEQYF
TRBD1 NA 15 TRBJ1-1 TRBV6-7 TGTGCCAGCAGTACGACAGGGACTCTGAGCACTGAAGCTTTCTTT CASSTTGTLSTEAFF
NA NA 15 TRBJ2-6 TRBV11-2 TGTGCCAGCAGCCCGTACAGTACTGGGGCCAACGTCCTGACTTTC CASSPYSTGANVLTF
TRBD2 NA 18 TRBJ2-1 TRBV10-3 TGTGCCATCAGTGAGTCGCCCTTGACTAGCGGGGGGGCAGTTGAGCAGTTCTTC CAISESPLTSGGAVEQFF
TRBD2 NA 17 TRBJ2-6 TRBV30 TGTGCCTGGAGTTCCCCTCGCGGGAGCTCTGGGGCCAACGTCCTGACTTTC CAWSSPRGSSGANVLTF
NA few 16 TRBJ1-4 TRBV6-6 TGTGCCAGCAGTCTAGGCTGGGGGGCGGGAGATGAAAAACTGTTTTTT CASSLGWGAGDEKLFF
TRBD1 NA 14 TRBJ1-2 TRBV5-6 TGTGCCAGCAGCTTGTTCACAGGGGTCTATGGCTACACCTTC CASSLFTGVYGYTF
TRBD2 NA 14 TRBJ2-5 TRBV2 TGTGCCAGCAGGGGACTAGCATGGGAAGAGACCCAGTACTTC CASRGLAWEETQYF
TRBD2 NA 15 TRBJ2-5 TRBV4-1 TGCGCCAGCAGCCTCCTAGCGGGGGGGGGAGAGACCCAGTACTTC CASSLLAGGGETQYF
NA few 16 TRBJ1-2 TRBV11-2 TGTGCCAGCAGCTGGTCGGACAGTTCAGCTAACTATGGCTACACCTTC CASSWSDSSANYGYTF
NA few 15 TRBJ2-5 TRBV5-4 TGTGCCAGCAGCTTGTACTCCGGGACTTCAGGGACCCAGTACTTC CASSLYSGTSGTQYF
NA NA 15 TRBJ2-3 TRBV6-6 TGTGCCAGCAGTTACTTTGGGGGGGCCACAGATACGCAGTATTTT CASSYFGGATDTQYF
NA NA 12 TRBJ1-2 TRBV19 TGTGCCAGTAGTATACGGGAGGATGTCTACACCTTC CASSIREDVYTF
NA NA 12 TRBJ2-2 TRBV6-5 NA CATGLRAGELFF
NA NA 14 TRBJ1-2 TRBV19 TGTGCCAGTAGTATCTCCGAGGTTAACTATGGCTACACCTTC CASSISEVNYGYTF
NA large 13 TRBJ2-1 TRBV7-9 TGTGCCAGCAGCTTAGCACAGAACGATGAGCAGTTCTTC CASSLAQNDEQFF
TRBD1 few 15 TRBJ2-1 TRBV7-6 TGTGCCAGCAGCTTAGAGGGGGCGGGCTACAATGAGCAGTTCTTC CASSLEGAGYNEQFF
NA NA 15 TRBJ2-6 TRBV5-1 TGCGCCAGCAGCCCAACATTCTCTGGGGCCAACGTCCTGACTTTC CASSPTFSGANVLTF
NA once 16 TRBJ1-5 TRBV4-2 TGTGCCAGCAGCCAAGATCTTGTAGGGGCCCCCCAGCCCCAGCATTTT CASSQDLVGAPQPQHF
NA NA 17 TRBJ2-7 TRBV2 TGTGCCAGCAGTGCCCAACTAGACCCGACGGAGTCCTACGAGCAGTACTTC CASSAQLDPTESYEQYF
NA few 16 TRBJ1-3 TRBV30 TGTGCCTGGAGTTTGGGTACAGTCAACTCTGGAAACACCATATATTTT CAWSLGTVNSGNTIYF
NA few 16 TRBJ2-3 TRBV10-3 TGTGCCATCAGTCCAGTGGGGCGGGGGCCCACAGATACGCAGTATTTT CAISPVGRGPTDTQYF
NA NA 14 TRBJ1-2 TRBV10-1 TGCGCCAGCAGTGACGGGGAAGTCGTCTATGGCTACACCTTC CASSDGEVVYGYTF
NA NA 14 TRBJ2-5 TRBV4-1 TGCGCCAGCAGCCAAGATAACAGGAAAGAGACCCAGTACTTC CASSQDNRKETQYF
TRBD2 few 19 TRBJ2-2 TRBV5-4 TGTGCCAGCAGCGGGACGGGGCTAGCGGGGGGGCTGAACACCGGGGAGCTGTTTTTT CASSGTGLAGGLNTGELFF
TRBD1 once 15 TRBJ1-2 TRBV9 TGTGCCAGCAGCATTACAGGGGTTTCGAGCTATGGCTACACCTTC CASSITGVSSYGYTF
TRBD2 NA 14 TRBJ2-5 TRBV9 TGTGCCAGCAACCGGGCGGGGGGGCTGGAGACCCAGTACTTC CASNRAGGLETQYF
NA NA 12 TRBJ1-2 TRBV30 TGTGCCTGGAGTGTAGAGGACTATGGCTACACCTTC CAWSVEDYGYTF
NA NA 11 TRBJ2-7 TRBV29-1 TGCAGCGTGGCGGAGGACTACGAGCAGTACTTC CSVAEDYEQYF
NA NA 12 TRBJ1-2 TRBV9 TGTGCCAGCAGCGTAGGAGGCTATGGCTACACCTTC CASSVGGYGYTF
TRBD2 few 15 TRBJ2-3 TRBV9 TGTGCCAGCAGCGTCACTAGCGGGAGGGCAGATACGCAGTATTTT CASSVTSGRADTQYF
NA NA 15 TRBJ1-5 TRBV6-1 TGTGCCAGCAGTCCGACACCGAGCAGTAATCAGCCCCAGCATTTT CASSPTPSSNQPQHF